This TCR beta chain was captured in a study of T cell responses to AZD1222 COVID-19 vaccine. Findings of the study overall: Seropositive at baseline were only a handful of AZD1222 recipients. White British people made up most donors, females outnumbered males, and clonal diversity was possibly underestimated.

V shed 4 bases and J shed 5 bases, with 15 bases lying between them. The germline gives CDR1 ENHRY, CDR2 SYGVKD. This CDR3 is built from 14 residues. Concerning this clone itself: Its antigen is still unknown.

The data were produced by immunoSEQ multiplex PCR, yet TCRdb's version contains in-frame clones alone and is incomplete. Of 90,000 to 130,000 clones in the sample, just under 95% were seen once. Here the sequenced sample was peripheral blood, taken 28 days after the second AZD1222 dose. This sequence was found in an adult who received the AZD1222 COVID-19 vaccine. This chain links TRBV10-3 with TRBJ2-7; the D is unclear. The DNA of the CDR3 is TGTGCCATCAGTGGGGATCAAGGGAAGGACGAGCAGTACTTC. Translation: CAISGDQGKDEQYF.